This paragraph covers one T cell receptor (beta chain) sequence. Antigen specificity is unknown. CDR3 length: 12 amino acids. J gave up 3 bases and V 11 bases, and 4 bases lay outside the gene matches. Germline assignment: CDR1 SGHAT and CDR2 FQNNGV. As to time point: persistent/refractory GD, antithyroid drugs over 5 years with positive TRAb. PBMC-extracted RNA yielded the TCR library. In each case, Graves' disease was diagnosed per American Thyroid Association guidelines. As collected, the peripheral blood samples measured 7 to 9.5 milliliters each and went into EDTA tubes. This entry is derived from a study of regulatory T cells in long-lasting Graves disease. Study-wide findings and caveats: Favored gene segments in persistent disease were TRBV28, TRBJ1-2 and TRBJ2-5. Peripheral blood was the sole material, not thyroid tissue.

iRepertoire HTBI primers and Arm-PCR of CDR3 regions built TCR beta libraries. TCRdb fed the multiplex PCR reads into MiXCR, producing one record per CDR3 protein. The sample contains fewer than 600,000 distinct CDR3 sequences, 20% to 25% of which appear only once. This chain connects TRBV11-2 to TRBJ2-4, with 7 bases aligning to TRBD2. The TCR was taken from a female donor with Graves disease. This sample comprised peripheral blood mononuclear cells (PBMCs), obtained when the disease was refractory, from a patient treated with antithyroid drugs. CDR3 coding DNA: TGTGCCGCCCGGGACTACAAAAACATTCAGTACTTC. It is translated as CAARDYKNIQYF.